The source of this T cell receptor (beta chain) is a study of T cell responses to AZD1222 COVID-19 vaccine. Details on this clone: Antigen unknown.

Study findings and constraints: Females outnumbered males among donors, who were mostly white British; clonal diversity was possibly underestimated. Scientists sampled the repertoires only once the peak T cell response had passed.

The CDR3 is 14 residues long. CDR1 is ENHRY and CDR2 is SYGVKD in the germline V gene. Trimming removed 2 bases at V and 14 bases at J, with 16 bases between. The method was immunoSEQ multiplex PCR; TCRdb's version includes in-frame clones alone and lacks a portion of them. This sample has roughly 100,000 clones, with roughly nine tenths found just once. The sequences come from peripheral blood, collected on day 0 of AZD1222 vaccination. The chain is built from TRBV10-3 and TRBJ1-6; unclear D gene. The origin of this receptor is an adult in good health. In DNA form, the CDR3 reads TGTGCCATCAGTGAGGTTCACACCCCGTGGTCCCTCCACTTT. Its translation: CAISEVHTPWSLHF.